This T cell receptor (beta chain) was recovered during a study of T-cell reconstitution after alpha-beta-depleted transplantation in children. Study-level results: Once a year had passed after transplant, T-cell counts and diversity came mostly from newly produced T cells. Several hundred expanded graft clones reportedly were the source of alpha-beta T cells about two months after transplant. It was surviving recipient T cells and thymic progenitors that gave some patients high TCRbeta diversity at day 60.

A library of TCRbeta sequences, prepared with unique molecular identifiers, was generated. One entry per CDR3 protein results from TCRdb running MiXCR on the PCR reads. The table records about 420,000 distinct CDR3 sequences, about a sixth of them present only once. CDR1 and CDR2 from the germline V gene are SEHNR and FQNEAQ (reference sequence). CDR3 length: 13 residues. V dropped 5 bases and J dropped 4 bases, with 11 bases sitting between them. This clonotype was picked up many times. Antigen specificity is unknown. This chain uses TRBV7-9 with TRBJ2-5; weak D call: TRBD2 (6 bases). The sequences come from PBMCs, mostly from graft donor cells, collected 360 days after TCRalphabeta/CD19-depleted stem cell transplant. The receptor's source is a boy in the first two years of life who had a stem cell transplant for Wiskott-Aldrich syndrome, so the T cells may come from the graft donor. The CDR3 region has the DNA TGTGCCAGCAGCCGGGAGTGGGGAGAGACCCAGTACTTC. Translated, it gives CASSREWGETQYF.